The clone carrying this T cell receptor beta chain was recorded at least ten times. The data derive from a study of shared clonotypes between healthy human individuals. Every immunoSEQ plate was one replicate of a subset's evenly spread DNA. TCRdb keeps only in-frame clones here, not all; method: immunoSEQ multiplex PCR. The sample gives 100,000 to 120,000 clones, under 70% of which show up once; about 22% is in the top ten. The CDR3 is made up of 15 amino acids. Germline assignment: CDR1 MGHRA and CDR2 YSYEKL. Trimming stripped 4 bases from V and 7 bases from J, with 20 bases between. The sequencing input was memory CD8+ T cells sorted from blood. The sample's subset: CD45RO+ cells pooled with CCR7-negative TemRA cells. The V gene is TRBV4-1, the J gene TRBJ2-7; D is perhaps TRBD1 (6 bases). The origin of this receptor is a woman in her twenties or thirties in good health. The CDR3, as DNA: TGCGCCAGCAGCCCTCTCAGGGGAACTACGAGGGAGCAGTACTTC. Its protein is CASSPLRGTTREQYF.